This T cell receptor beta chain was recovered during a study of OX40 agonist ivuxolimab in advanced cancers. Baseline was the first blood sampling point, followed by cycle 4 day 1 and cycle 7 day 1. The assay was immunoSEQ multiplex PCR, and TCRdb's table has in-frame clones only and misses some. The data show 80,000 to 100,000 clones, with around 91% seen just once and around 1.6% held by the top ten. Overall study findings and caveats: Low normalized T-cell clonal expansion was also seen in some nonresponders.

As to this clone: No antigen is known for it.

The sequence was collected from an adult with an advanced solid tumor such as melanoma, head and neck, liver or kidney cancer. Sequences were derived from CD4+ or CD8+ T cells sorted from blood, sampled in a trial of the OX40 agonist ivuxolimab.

The CDR3 DNA is TGTGCCAGCAGACAGGGGGGAGACACCGGGGAGCTGTTTTTT. Protein sequence: CASRQGGDTGELFF. J is TRBJ2-2 and V is TRBV7-9, with 8 bases identical to TRBD1. Unmatched junction bases numbered 3, after V lost 6 bases and J lost 3 bases. The CDR3 is made up of 14 amino acids. The germline CDR1 and CDR2 sequences are SEHNR and FQNEAQ (reference sequence). Variable domain in full (rest from reference TRBV7-9 and TRBJ2-2): DTGVSQNPRHKITKRGQNVTFRCDPISEHNRLYWYRQTLGQGPEFLTYFQNEAQLEKSRLLSDRFSAERPKGSFSTLEIQRTEQGDSAMYLCASRQGGDTGELFFGEGSRLTVL.